This is a list of T cell receptor beta chains from one sample in a study of T cells in Graves' hyperthyroidism and ophthalmopathy. One entry per CDR3 protein, called by TCRdb with MiXCR from the multiplex PCR reads. Of a few hundred thousand distinct CDR3 sequences listed, 15% to 19% are singletons. The sequenced material came from blood. The source of these receptors is a woman in her thirties with Graves' hyperthyroidism. Each CDR3 is given with its conserved first and last residue. A D gene is named only where the DNA matches it firmly. Only part of the rows carry a size: once, few, many, or a class if the clone is expanded.

v_call	clone_size	j_call	d_call	cdr3_nt	cdr3_aa
TRBV27	many	TRBJ2-3	.	TGTGCCAGCACCCGAGGGGATACGCAGTATTTT	CASTRGDTQYF
TRBV7-9	.	TRBJ1-1	.	TGTGCCAGCAGCTTAGCGTTGACGGTGAACACTGAAGCTTTCTTT	CASSLALTVNTEAFF
TRBV11-2	.	TRBJ2-2	TRBD1	TGTGCCAGCAGCATGCGGACAGGGGGCACCGGGGAGCTGTTTTTT	CASSMRTGGTGELFF
TRBV9	.	TRBJ2-5	.	TGTGCCAGCGGCGGGGACGGTCGAGAGACCCAGTACTTC	CASGGDGRETQYF
TRBV11-2	many	TRBJ2-1	TRBD2	TGTGCCAGCAGCAAACGAACGGGACTAGCGGGATTCTACAATGAGCAGTTCTTC	CASSKRTGLAGFYNEQFF
TRBV28	many	TRBJ2-5	.	TGTGCCAGCAGTAACCGAGGGGAGACCCAGTACTTC	CASSNRGETQYF
TRBV19	.	TRBJ2-2	TRBD2	TGTGCCAGTTCCCCTACTAGCGTTGCCGGGGAGCTGTTTTTT	CASSPTSVAGELFF
TRBV4-1	few	TRBJ1-2	TRBD1	TGCGCCAGCAGCCAAGAACGGACAGGGGTCTATGGCTACACCTTC	CASSQERTGVYGYTF
TRBV20-1	.	TRBJ1-1	TRBD1	TGCAGTGCACACGGACAGGGCACTGAAGCTTTCTTT	CSAHGQGTEAFF
TRBV27	many	TRBJ1-5	.	TGTGCCAGCAGTTTCGGACGGTTCAATCAGCCCCAGCATTTT	CASSFGRFNQPQHF
TRBV5-1	few	TRBJ1-3	.	TGCGCCAGCAGCTTGGGTTTTGTTTCTGGAAACACCATATATTTT	CASSLGFVSGNTIYF
TRBV20-1	many	TRBJ2-7	TRBD2	TGCAGTGCTGGGGCTCCGGGACTAGCGGGGGGCTACGAGCAGTACTTC	CSAGAPGLAGGYEQYF
TRBV30	many	TRBJ1-5	.	TGTGCCTGGAGGGCGGACTATGGCAATCAGCCCCAGCATTTT	CAWRADYGNQPQHF
TRBV20-1	many	TRBJ2-4	.	TGCAGTGCTAGAGGGGGGAGCTTGATTCAGTACTTC	CSARGGSLIQYF
TRBV28	many	TRBJ1-6	TRBD1	TGTGCCAGCAGTTCGAGACAGGGGCGACAGTCACCCCTCCACTTT	CASSSRQGRQSPLHF